The 21 T cell receptor beta chains reported below all come from one sample, sequenced in a study of response to subunit inactivated influenza vaccine. Each CDR3 protein gets one entry after TCRdb re-called the RT-PCR reads with MiXCR. The profile shows about 480,000 distinct CDR3 sequences, approximately 13% of them singletons. The material was PBMCs from blood, obtained 35 to 45 days after vaccination. The receptors originated from a man aged 50-60 years who received an inactivated influenza vaccine.

In this sample, this clonotype turned up a few times. This rearrangement joins TRBV5-1 to TRBJ2-3; D tentatively reads TRBD1 or TRBD2 (6 bases each). This CDR3 region has 19 residues. Germline CDR1 is SGHRS and CDR2 is YFSETQ. The V end was cut by 5 bases, the J end by 2 bases, with 27 bases between. The CDR3 loop is CASRSRLKSGGGNTDTQYF. DNA of the CDR3: TGCGCCAGCAGATCTCGCTTAAAAAGTGGAGGGGGAAACACAGATACGCAGTATTTT.

This clonotype was recorded at least ten times. CDR3 loop: CSALDSSSYNEQFF. The CDR3 coding sequence is TGCAGCGCCCTGGACAGCAGCTCCTACAATGAGCAGTTCTTC. The chain is built from TRBV29-1 and TRBJ2-1; possibly TRBD1 for D (6 bases). The CDR3 loop spans 14 amino acids. Germline V gene data show CDR1 as SQVTM and CDR2 as ANQGSEA. V was trimmed by 7 bases and J by 0 bases, leaving 13 bases between them.

This clonotype was seen only a few times. The V gene is TRBV12-3 or TRBV12-4, the J gene TRBJ2-6; 7 nucleotides agree with TRBD2. The CDR3 loop spans 18 amino acids. V was clipped by 5 bases and J by 2 bases; unmatched bases: 12. The CDR3: CASSGEGLWVAGANVLTF. The CDR3 bases are TGTGCCAGCAGTGGGGAGGGGCTCTGGGTGGCTGGGGCCAACGTCCTGACTTTC.

The chain employs TRBV7-2 and TRBJ1-3, with unresolved D. Trimming took off 1 base at V and 3 bases at J, with 10 bases between the two ends. The CDR3 runs 15 residues. The germline V gene encodes CDR1 SGHTA and CDR2 FQGNSA. CDR3 sequence reads: CASSLVGFGGNTIYF. CDR3 DNA: TGTGCCAGCAGCTTAGTGGGTTTTGGTGGAAACACCATATATTTT.

This clonotype was seen at least ten times. The rearrangement joins TRBV29-1 to TRBJ2-2; the match to TRBD2 covers 10 bases. CDR3 size: 13 residues. Per germline, CDR1 SQVTM and CDR2 ANQGSEA. Losses at the gene ends were 7 bases for V and 4 bases for J; bases not matched to a gene: 3. CDR3: CSARTSGTGELFF. The CDR3 DNA reads as TGCAGCGCCAGGACTAGCGGCACCGGGGAGCTGTTTTTT.

The chain has TRBV20-1 and TRBJ2-5; D uncertain. CDR3 size: 12 residues. V gave up 5 bases and J gave up 1 base, with 8 bases separating them. Per germline, CDR1 DFQATT and CDR2 SNEGSKA (reference sequence). CDR3 region: CSARNLQETQYF. CDR3 DNA: TGCAGTGCTCGGAACCTCCAAGAGACCCAGTACTTC.

This clonotype was detected many times. V is TRBV4-1 and J is TRBJ2-2, with 8 bases fitting TRBD2. CDR1 MGHRA and CDR2 YSYEKL come from the germline V gene. V was clipped by 1 base and J by 3 bases; unmatched bases: 7. This CDR3 region has 17 residues. The CDR3 reads CASSQGPGGRHTGELFF. CDR3 bases: TGCGCCAGCAGCCAAGGTCCGGGGGGGCGGCACACCGGGGAGCTGTTTTTT.

This clonotype turned up a few times. The V call is TRBV28, the J call TRBJ2-7; TRBD1 matches 9 bases. Trimming removed 7 bases from V and 5 bases from J; junction bases left unmatched: 6. Germline lookup yields CDR1 MDHEN and CDR2 SYDVKM. This CDR3 contains 13 residues. Written as DNA, the CDR3 is TGTGCCAGCACGGGCCGGGACAGGGACGAGCAGTACTTC. Protein product: CASTGRDRDEQYF.

A note on this clonotype: This CDR3 fails to terminate in the conserved phenylalanine or tryptophan, so it likely reflects a read error. The gene calls are TRBV20-1 and TRBJ2-5, with TRBD2 matching over 7 bases. Germline V gene sequence: CDR1 DFQATT, CDR2 SNEGSKA (reference sequence). With V trimmed by 4 bases and J by 5 bases, 10 bases remained unmatched. CDR3 length equals 14 residues. The CDR3, as DNA: TGCAGTGCTAAGGCTAGTCGGGGAGGGGAGACCCAGTACTCC. The encoded protein is CSAKASRGGETQYS.

This sequence joins TRBV5-5 and TRBJ2-5; D gene ambiguous. The CDR3 has 13 residues. V was cut by 4 bases and J by 5 bases, with 12 bases left in between. The germline V gene has CDR1 SGHKS and CDR2 YYEKEE (reference sequence). The DNA of the CDR3 is TGTGCCAGCAGCCCCTACGTCCCGGAGACCCAGTACTTC. Protein: CASSPYVPETQYF.

This clonotype turned up a few times. The rearrangement links TRBV3-1 to TRBJ1-2, with D hard to call. Germline V gene data show CDR1 as LGHDT and CDR2 as YNNKEL (reference sequence). V was pared by 5 bases and J by 2 bases, with 6 bases between. The CDR3 runs 12 residues. DNA for the CDR3: TGTGCCAGCAGCAAAGGGAACTATGGCTACACCTTC. This encodes CASSKGNYGYTF.

This clonotype was counted a few times. The genes are TRBV29-1 and TRBJ2-1; 7 positions match TRBD1. This CDR3 has 15 residues. The germline V gene encodes CDR1 SQVTM and CDR2 ANQGSEA. The J segment lost 0 bases and the V segment lost 5 bases, leaving 7 bases of the junction unmatched. DNA of the CDR3: TGCAGCGTTCCAAAGGGGGCGAGCTCCTACAATGAGCAGTTCTTC. Amino acid sequence: CSVPKGASSYNEQFF.

Only a few counts were recorded for this clonotype. This chain links TRBV20-1 with TRBJ2-1; either TRBD1 or TRBD2 may supply D (5 bases each). This CDR3 is 15 amino acids long. The V and J ends lost 1 base and 8 bases respectively, with 18 bases between them. Germline values: CDR1 DFQATT, CDR2 SNEGSKA (reference sequence). The CDR3 loop reads CSARGDSLMGDEQFF. In DNA, the CDR3 is TGCAGTGCTAGAGGGGATAGTTTAATGGGGGATGAGCAGTTCTTC.

The chain is built from TRBV5-5 and TRBJ2-1; D could derive from TRBD1 or TRBD2 (5 bases each). V was clipped by 4 bases and J by 2 bases, with 13 bases between them. The CDR3 is made up of 15 amino acids. Germline CDR1 is SGHKS and CDR2 is YYEKEE (reference sequence). The CDR3 bases are TGTGCCAGCAGCCGGGAAGGGGACCCCTACAATGAGCAGTTCTTC. This gives the protein CASSREGDPYNEQFF. The complete variable domain, with remaining parts taken from reference TRBV5-5 and TRBJ2-1, reads DAGVTQSPTHLIKTRGQQVTLRCSPISGHKSVSWYQQVLGQGPQFIFQYYEKEERGRGNFPDRFSARQFPNYSSELNVNALLLGDSALYLCASSREGDPYNEQFFGPGTRLTVL.

This clonotype was observed at least ten times. V usage is TRBV6-1 and J usage is TRBJ1-5, with D perhaps matching TRBD1 (6 bases). This CDR3 has 14 residues. The V gene's germline CDR1 is MNHNS and CDR2 SASEGT. The V and J ends lost 6 bases and 2 bases respectively, with 11 bases between them. CDR3 residues: CASRANRGNQPQHF. The DNA for the CDR3 is TGTGCCAGCAGAGCAAACAGGGGCAATCAGCCCCAGCATTTT.

In its sample, this clonotype was seen many times. The V call is TRBV13, the J call TRBJ1-2; D is ambiguous. This CDR3 comprises 14 residues. Germline CDR1 and CDR2: PRHDT and FYEKMQ (reference sequence). Trimming took off 2 bases at V and 8 bases at J, with 15 bases between the two ends. CDR3 in DNA: TGTGCCAGCAGCTTATGGTCGGACTCTCCCGGCTACACCTTC. Amino acids: CASSLWSDSPGYTF.

In its sample, this clonotype was seen a few times. V gene TRBV12-3 or TRBV12-4 combines with J gene TRBJ2-7; D may be TRBD2 (5 bases). V gave up 6 bases and J gave up 2 bases, with 11 bases separating them. The CDR3 is 13 amino acids. CDR3 nucleotide sequence: TGTGCCAGCAGGCGTAGCGCAGCCTACGAGCAGTACTTC. It translates to CASRRSAAYEQYF.

This clonotype was recorded a few times. The chain couples TRBV5-5 to TRBJ2-7; D uncertain. The CDR3 has 14 amino acids. The germline CDR1 and CDR2 sequences are SGHKS and YYEKEE (reference sequence). V was pared by 4 bases and J by 2 bases, with 13 bases between. The CDR3 protein is CASSQVGPPYEQYF. CDR3 bases: TGTGCCAGCAGCCAGGTGGGCCCTCCCTACGAGCAGTACTTC.

This CDR3 is CASSFAGQPQHF. The CDR3 DNA reads as TGTGCCAGCAGCTTCGCAGGTCAGCCCCAGCATTTT. This chain connects TRBV7-9 to TRBJ1-5; D call uncertain. Germline values: CDR1 SEHNR, CDR2 FQNEAQ (reference sequence). Trimming stripped 3 bases from V and 6 bases from J, with 6 bases between. CDR3 size: 12 residues.

The chain carries TRBV2 and TRBJ2-3; 12 nucleotides match TRBD1. There are 18 residues in the CDR3. In germline, CDR1 is SNHLY, CDR2 FYNNEI. V trimming: 10 bases; J trimming: 1 base; junction bases outside the gene matches: 15. CDR3 residues: CAICRGQGAGTGTDTQYF. The CDR3 DNA is TGTGCCATCTGCCGGGGACAGGGGGCGGGAACCGGCACAGATACGCAGTATTTT.

This clonotype was seen a handful of times. The chain combines TRBV12-3 or TRBV12-4 with TRBJ2-7; TRBD2 aligns across 11 bases. The CDR3 covers 15 residues. V lost 2 bases, J lost 1 base, and 1 base stayed unmatched. CDR3 sequence (DNA): TGTGCCAGCAGTTTATCTAGCGGGAGGTCCTACGAGCAGTACTTC. This translates into CASSLSSGRSYEQYF.